This section outlines one T cell receptor (beta chain) sequence together with its context. The antigen remains unidentified. V trimming: 0 bases; J trimming: 1 base; junction bases outside the gene matches: 12. Germline values: CDR1 GTSNPN, CDR2 SVGIG (reference sequence). The length of the CDR3 is 19 residues. The primer mix had 60 Vbeta and 13 Jbeta primers. Only in-frame clones appear in the TCRdb table, and some are missing; sequencing was by immunoSEQ multiplex PCR. In the table there are about 82,000 clones, less than 80% of which are singletons. These data come from a study of cytomegalovirus exposure and HLA in healthy donors. Study details: Genotyping showed 75% to 90% of 398 donors falling in the Caucasian-associated ancestry cluster. Study-level findings and limits: A later analysis appeared to link common viral pathogens to several of the most significant clusters. Many donors shared some public TCRs, even though most TCR sequences were rare.

The V gene is TRBV30, the J gene TRBJ2-1; 10 nucleotides match TRBD2. The receptor was derived from a woman in her 40s in good health and CMV-seropositive. The sequencing input was PBMCs. CDR3 loop: CAWSVPHSGRARSYNEQFF. In DNA, the CDR3 is TGTGCCTGGAGTGTACCCCACAGCGGGAGGGCCCGGTCCTACAATGAGCAGTTCTTC.